This TCR beta chain was profiled in a study of T cells in Graves' hyperthyroidism and ophthalmopathy. Study results and limitations: Blood also contained most expanded thyroid clonotypes above 0.001.

Trimming removed 4 bases from V and 2 bases from J, with 21 bases in between. This CDR3 comprises 17 residues. Per germline, CDR1 SGHRS and CDR2 YFSETQ. What was amplified from RNA transcripts were TCR beta CDR3 regions. The TCR CDR3 was amplified in a first-round RT-PCR using the HTBI primer set. TCRdb re-called the multiplex PCR reads with MiXCR, one entry per CDR3 protein. The profile shows around 250,000 distinct CDR3 sequences, approximately 23% of them singletons. For this clonotype: Antigen specificity is unknown.

This chain links TRBV5-1 with TRBJ1-2, with D maybe TRBD1 (6 bases). The material sequenced was blood. This TCR was recovered from a woman between 40 and 50 years old with Graves' ophthalmopathy. The CDR3 DNA sequence: TGCGCCAGCAGCCCAGAACGCAGGGGACGATACAACTATGGCTACACCTTC. It specifies CASSPERRGRYNYGYTF.